A selection of T cell receptor beta chains follows, all from one sample in a study of blood T cell repertoires in COVID-19. Libraries were prepared by immunoSEQ multiplex PCR; TCRdb keeps only in-frame clonotypes and omits some of them. Counted here are 120,000 to 150,000 clones, 84% occurring once; the ten biggest clones make up around 9%. Material: peripheral blood. These receptors were taken from a man aged 25 to 40 with COVID-19, enrolled during active disease. Both conserved end residues are part of each CDR3. Fields, in order: clone size, V gene, CDR3 length, D gene, J gene, CDR3 protein, CDR3 DNA. A D gene is named only where the DNA matches it firmly. The size of a clone is reported for some rows only, either as once, few or many, or as a class for expanded clones.

.,TRBV30,12,.,TRBJ2-7,CAWSRGRYEQYF,TGTGCCTGGAGTAGGGGTCGGTACGAGCAGTACTTC
.,TRBV2,13,.,TRBJ1-4,CASSGRREEKLFF,TGTGCCAGCAGTGGACGGCGGGAGGAAAAACTGTTTTTT
few,TRBV19,15,.,TRBJ2-6,CASSMDSSGANVLTF,TGTGCCAGTAGTATGGACAGCTCTGGGGCCAACGTCCTGACTTTC
.,TRBV10-3,15,TRBD1,TRBJ1-2,CAISQPGGGNYGYTF,TGTGCCATCAGTCAACCAGGGGGAGGCAACTATGGCTACACCTTC
once,TRBV28,16,.,TRBJ2-4,CASRDPLALEENIQYF,TGTGCCAGCAGGGACCCCCTAGCCCTGGAGGAAAACATTCAGTACTTC
.,TRBV28,16,TRBD2,TRBJ2-3,CASSLTTSGRSDTQYF,TGTGCCAGCAGTTTAACCACTAGCGGGAGATCAGATACGCAGTATTTT
.,TRBV5-1,14,.,TRBJ1-3,CASKAGSSGNTIYF,TGCGCCAGCAAAGCCGGGTCTTCCGGAAACACCATATATTTT
.,TRBV7-7,18,TRBD2,TRBJ2-3,CASSLGGLAGSHTDTQYF,TGTGCTAGCAGCTTGGGTGGACTAGCGGGGTCCCACACAGATACGCAGTATTTT
once,TRBV3-1/TRBV3-2,16,TRBD1,TRBJ1-2,CASSPTWTGGTYGYTF,TGTGCCAGCAGCCCAACCTGGACAGGGGGCACCTATGGCTACACCTTC
.,TRBV2,15,.,TRBJ1-5,CASSSRGINNQPQHF,TGTGCCAGCAGTTCGCGGGGTATTAACAATCAGCCCCAGCATTTT
.,TRBV3-1/TRBV3-2,15,.,TRBJ2-5,CASSQVPQSQETQYF,TGTGCCAGCAGCCAAGTGCCACAAAGCCAAGAGACCCAGTACTTC
.,TRBV4-3,16,TRBD2,TRBJ2-2,CASSQESGTNTGELFF,TGCGCCAGCAGCCAAGAGAGCGGGACGAACACCGGGGAGCTGTTTTTT
once,TRBV7-2,14,.,TRBJ2-3,CASSLGHSTDTQYF,TGTGCCAGCAGCTTAGGGCACAGCACAGATACGCAGTATTTT
.,TRBV6-5,15,TRBD1,TRBJ2-7,CASSYSGTGGGEQYF,TGTGCCAGCAGTTACTCCGGGACAGGGGGAGGCGAGCAGTACTTC
.,TRBV28,14,TRBD1,TRBJ1-4,CASREGQGLEKLFF,TGTGCCAGCAGGGAGGGACAGGGCTTGGAAAAACTGTTTTTT
few,TRBV14,15,.,TRBJ2-2,CASSSLRENTGELFF,TGTGCCAGCAGCTCGTTAAGAGAGAACACCGGGGAGCTGTTTTTT
.,TRBV15,14,.,TRBJ1-1,CATSGERGNTEAFF,TGTGCCACCAGTGGGGAAAGGGGAAACACTGAAGCTTTCTTT
.,TRBV21-1,16,.,TRBJ1-5,CASSNKEGSGNQPQHF,TGTGCCAGCAGCAATAAGGAGGGGTCGGGCAATCAGCCCCAGCATTTT
.,TRBV5-4,14,.,TRBJ2-7,CASSLSLSSYEQYF,TGTGCCAGCAGCTTGAGCCTGAGCTCCTACGAGCAGTACTTC
.,TRBV18,16,TRBD1,TRBJ1-2,CASSPPRGQGASGYTF,TGTGCCAGCTCACCACCTCGGGGACAGGGGGCGTCTGGCTACACCTTC
few,TRBV9,15,.,TRBJ1-3,CASSAYEGGGNTIYF,TGTGCCAGCAGCGCGTACGAGGGAGGAGGAAACACCATATATTTT
once,TRBV28,14,TRBD1,TRBJ1-2,CASSSWTGGHGYTF,TGTGCCAGCAGTTCCTGGACAGGGGGTCATGGCTACACCTTC
.,TRBV5-1,15,.,TRBJ1-1,CASSLASGANTEAFF,TGCGCCAGCAGCTTGGCCTCTGGGGCGAACACTGAAGCTTTCTTT
.,TRBV6-2/TRBV6-3,13,.,TRBJ2-7,CASRYTDISEQYF,TGTGCCAGCAGATACACTGACATCAGCGAGCAGTACTTC
.,TRBV6-1,15,TRBD1,TRBJ2-3,CASSDLGQGTDTQYF,TGTGCCAGCAGTGACCTAGGACAGGGCACAGATACGCAGTATTTT
once,TRBV30,16,TRBD1,TRBJ2-3,CAWSVTMDRVQDTQYF,TGTGCCTGGAGTGTAACCATGGACAGGGTACAAGATACGCAGTATTTT
.,TRBV24-1,13,TRBD2,TRBJ2-5,CATSGGGRETQYF,TGTGCCACCAGCGGGGGGGGCCGAGAGACCCAGTACTTC
.,TRBV6-5,12,TRBD1,TRBJ2-1,CASRDRDREQFF,TGTGCCAGCAGAGACCGGGACAGGGAGCAGTTCTTC
.,TRBV6-5,15,.,TRBJ1-2,CACRPVTSQNYGYTF,TGTGCCTGTAGGCCCGTGACAAGCCAGAACTATGGCTACACCTTC
.,TRBV24-1,14,.,TRBJ1-2,CATSGPGANYGYTF,TGTGCCACCAGTGGCCCAGGGGCGAACTATGGCTACACCTTC
.,TRBV12-3/TRBV12-4,12,.,TRBJ1-1,CASSRTVTEAFF,TGTGCCAGCAGTCGGACAGTGACTGAAGCTTTCTTT
.,TRBV28,14,TRBD1,TRBJ1-1,CASSFPDRGPEAFF,TGTGCCAGCAGTTTTCCCGACAGGGGCCCTGAAGCTTTCTTT
.,TRBV6-5,15,TRBD1,TRBJ2-1,CASSYGQGARNEQFF,TGTGCCAGCAGTTACGGACAGGGGGCGCGAAATGAGCAGTTCTTC
.,TRBV28,15,.,TRBJ2-1,CASSSLIYYDREQFF,TGTGCCAGCAGCTCCCTAATTTATTACGACAGGGAGCAGTTCTTC
.,TRBV10-3,18,TRBD1,TRBJ2-2,CAISESVGDRTYTGELFF,TGTGCCATCAGTGAGTCCGTTGGGGACAGAACTTACACCGGGGAGCTGTTTTTT
.,TRBV5-5,16,.,TRBJ1-5,CASSLQREWVSQPQHF,TGTGCCAGCAGCTTGCAGAGGGAATGGGTTAGTCAGCCCCAGCATTTT
.,TRBV19,14,.,TRBJ2-2,CASTYSGPGGELFF,TGTGCCAGTACCTACAGCGGGCCCGGCGGGGAGCTGTTTTTT
.,TRBV18,17,TRBD1,TRBJ2-2,CASSQTGQDTNTGELFF,TGTGCCAGCTCACAAACGGGACAGGACACGAACACCGGGGAGCTGTTTTTT
once,TRBV9,15,.,TRBJ2-6,CASSAHRAGANVLTF,TGTGCCAGCAGCGCCCACAGGGCTGGGGCCAACGTCCTGACTTTC
few,TRBV28,14,.,TRBJ1-1,CASSFRVRNTEAFF,TGTGCCAGCAGTTTCAGGGTAAGAAACACTGAAGCTTTCTTT